This TCR beta chain was found in a study of T cells after yellow fever vaccination. Per germline, CDR1 SNHLY and CDR2 FYNNEI. Unmatched junction bases numbered 13, after V lost 6 bases and J lost 10 bases. The CDR3 has 15 amino acids. A single record per CDR3 protein comes from TCRdb applying MiXCR to the 5' RACE reads. This table has about 510,000 distinct CDR3 sequences, 21% appearing once. The chain joins TRBV2 to TRBJ2-4; TRBD1 agrees at 9 bases. This sequence originates from a man between 18 and 35 years old who received the YFV17D yellow fever vaccine. Sequencing used PBMCs, obtained about 20 days after the first yellow fever vaccination. The CDR3 protein is CASRMDRGPQKIQYF. The CDR3 nucleotides are TGTGCCAGCAGAATGGACAGGGGACCCCAGAAAATTCAGTACTTC.